This T cell receptor (beta chain) originates from a study of blood T cell repertoires in COVID-19. For the study at large: Sample material is recorded as cDNA or gDNA derived from T cells, B-cell-depleted T cells, or PBMCs.

Adults between about 18 and 89 years of age took part from 20 to 25 US areas. Cohorts were assigned according to the clinical history that participants reported. The CDR3 runs to 13 residues. V shed 4 bases and J shed 6 bases, with 11 bases lying between them. Germline CDR1 SGHRS, CDR2 YFSETQ. Source study methods: Amplifying reference gene primers gave estimates of nucleated cell counts. Profiling relied on immunoSEQ multiplex PCR, and the TCRdb table lists in-frame clones only, not all of them. V and J calls and clone size come straight from that table; D and trimming were deduced from the DNA. The sample consists of approximately 200,000 clones, about nine tenths of them appearing once.

The material sequenced was PBMCs or T cells enriched from blood (not recorded which). V usage is TRBV5-1 and J usage is TRBJ2-1; D unclear. The sequence came from a young man in a cohort exposed to, infected with or recovered from COVID-19 (not recorded which). The CDR3 DNA reads as TGCGCCAGCAGCATTGGTCTAGTCAATGAGCAGTTCTTC. It yields the protein CASSIGLVNEQFF.